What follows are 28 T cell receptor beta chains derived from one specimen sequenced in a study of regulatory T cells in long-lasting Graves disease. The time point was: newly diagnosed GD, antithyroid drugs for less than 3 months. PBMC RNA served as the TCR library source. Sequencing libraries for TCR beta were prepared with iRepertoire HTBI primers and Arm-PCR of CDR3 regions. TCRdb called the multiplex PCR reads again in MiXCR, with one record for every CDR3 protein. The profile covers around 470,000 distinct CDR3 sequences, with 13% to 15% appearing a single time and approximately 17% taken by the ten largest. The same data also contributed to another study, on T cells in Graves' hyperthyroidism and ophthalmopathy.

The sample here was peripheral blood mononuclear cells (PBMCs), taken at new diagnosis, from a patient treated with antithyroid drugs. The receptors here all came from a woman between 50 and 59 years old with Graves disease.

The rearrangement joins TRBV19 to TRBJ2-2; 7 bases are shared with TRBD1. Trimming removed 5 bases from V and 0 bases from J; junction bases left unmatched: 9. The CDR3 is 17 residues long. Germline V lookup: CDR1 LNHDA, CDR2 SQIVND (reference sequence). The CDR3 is CASSARTGKTNTGELFF. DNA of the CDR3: TGTGCCAGTAGTGCAAGGACAGGAAAGACGAACACCGGGGAGCTGTTTTTT.

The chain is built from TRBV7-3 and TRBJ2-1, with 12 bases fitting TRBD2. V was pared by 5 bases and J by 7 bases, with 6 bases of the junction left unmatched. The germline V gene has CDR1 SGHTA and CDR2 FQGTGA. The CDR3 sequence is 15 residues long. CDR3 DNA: TGTGCCAGCAGCCAAACCGGGACTAGCGGGAATGAGCAGTTCTTC. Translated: CASSQTGTSGNEQFF.

In nucleotides, the CDR3 is TGCGCCAGCAGCTATACAGACCAGGGAAATTCACCCCTCCACTTT. This translates into CASSYTDQGNSPLHF. The chain is built from TRBV5-1 and TRBJ1-6; possible D gene TRBD1, 5 bases. There are 15 residues in the CDR3. CDR1 is SGHRS and CDR2 is YFSETQ in the germline V gene. V was cut by 3 bases and J by 7 bases, with 14 bases left in between.

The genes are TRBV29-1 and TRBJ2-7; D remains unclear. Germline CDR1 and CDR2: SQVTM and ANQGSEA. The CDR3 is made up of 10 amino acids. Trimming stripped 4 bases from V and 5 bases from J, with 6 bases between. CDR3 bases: TGCAGCGTTGGGGGTGACGAGCAGTACTTC. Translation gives CSVGGDEQYF.

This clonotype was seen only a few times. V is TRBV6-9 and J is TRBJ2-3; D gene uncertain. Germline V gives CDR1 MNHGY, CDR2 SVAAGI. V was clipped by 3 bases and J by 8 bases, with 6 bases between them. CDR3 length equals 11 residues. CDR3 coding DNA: TGTGCCAGCAGTTACGAGACTACGCAGTATTTT. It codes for CASSYETTQYF.

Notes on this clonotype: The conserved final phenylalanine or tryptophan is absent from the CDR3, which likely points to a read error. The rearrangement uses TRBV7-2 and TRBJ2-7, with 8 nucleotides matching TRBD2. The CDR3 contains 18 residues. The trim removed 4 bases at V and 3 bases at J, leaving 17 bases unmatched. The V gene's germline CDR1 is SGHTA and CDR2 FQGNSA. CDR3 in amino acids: CASSSKGGPGTRNYEQYL. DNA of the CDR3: TGTGCCAGCAGCTCAAAAGGGGGACCCGGGACTAGAAACTACGAGCAGTACTTG.

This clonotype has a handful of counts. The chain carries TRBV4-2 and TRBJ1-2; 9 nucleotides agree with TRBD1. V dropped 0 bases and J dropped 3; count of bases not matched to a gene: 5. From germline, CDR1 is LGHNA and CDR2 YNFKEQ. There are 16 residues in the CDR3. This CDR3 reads CASSQDKGQGYYGYTF. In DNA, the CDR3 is TGTGCCAGCAGCCAAGATAAGGGACAGGGCTACTATGGCTACACCTTC.

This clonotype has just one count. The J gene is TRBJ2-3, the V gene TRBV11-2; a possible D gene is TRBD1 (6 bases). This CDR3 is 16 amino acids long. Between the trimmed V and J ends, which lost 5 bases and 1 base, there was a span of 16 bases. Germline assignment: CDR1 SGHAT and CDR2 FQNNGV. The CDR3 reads CASSAPRKGGTDTQYF. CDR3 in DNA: TGTGCCAGCAGCGCCCCCCGGAAGGGGGGCACAGATACGCAGTATTTT. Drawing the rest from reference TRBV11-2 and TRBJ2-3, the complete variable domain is EAGVAQSPRYKIIEKRQSVAFWCNPISGHATLYWYQQILGQGPKLLIQFQNNGVVDDSQLPKDRFSAERLKGVDSTLKIQPAKLEDSAVYLCASSAPRKGGTDTQYFGPGTRLTVL.

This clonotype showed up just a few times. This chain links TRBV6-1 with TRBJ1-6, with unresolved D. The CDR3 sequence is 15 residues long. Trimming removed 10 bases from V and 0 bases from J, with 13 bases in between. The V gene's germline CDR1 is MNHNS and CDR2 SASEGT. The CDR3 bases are TGTGCCACGAAGTTCACGAGCTCCTATAATTCACCCCTCCACTTT. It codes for CATKFTSSYNSPLHF.

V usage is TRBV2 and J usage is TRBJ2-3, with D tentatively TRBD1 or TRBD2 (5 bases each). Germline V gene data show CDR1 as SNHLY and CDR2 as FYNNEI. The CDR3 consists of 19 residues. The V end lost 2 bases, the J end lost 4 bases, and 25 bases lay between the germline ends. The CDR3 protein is CASSEHPGIRDGNSDTQYF. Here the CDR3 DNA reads TGTGCCAGCAGTGAACACCCGGGGATCCGGGACGGGAATTCAGATACGCAGTATTTT.

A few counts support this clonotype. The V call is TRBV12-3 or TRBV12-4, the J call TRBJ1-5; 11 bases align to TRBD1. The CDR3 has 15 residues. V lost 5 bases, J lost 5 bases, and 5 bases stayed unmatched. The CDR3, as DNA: TGTGCCAGCAGTCCCCCGGACAGGGGGCATCAGCCCCAGCATTTT. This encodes CASSPPDRGHQPQHF.

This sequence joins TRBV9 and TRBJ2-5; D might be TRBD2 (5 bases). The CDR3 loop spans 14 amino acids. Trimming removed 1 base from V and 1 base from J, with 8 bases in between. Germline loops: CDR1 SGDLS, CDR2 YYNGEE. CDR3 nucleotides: TGTGCCAGCAGCGTAAGCGGTTCCCAAGAGACCCAGTACTTC. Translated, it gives CASSVSGSQETQYF.

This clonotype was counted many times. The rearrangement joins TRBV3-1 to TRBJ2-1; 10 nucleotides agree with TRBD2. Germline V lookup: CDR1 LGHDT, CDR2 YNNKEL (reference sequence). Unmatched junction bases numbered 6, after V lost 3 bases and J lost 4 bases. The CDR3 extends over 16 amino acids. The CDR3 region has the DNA TGTGCCAGCAGCCAGACGGCTAGCGGGAGTTACAATGAGCAGTTCTTC. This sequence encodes CASSQTASGSYNEQFF.

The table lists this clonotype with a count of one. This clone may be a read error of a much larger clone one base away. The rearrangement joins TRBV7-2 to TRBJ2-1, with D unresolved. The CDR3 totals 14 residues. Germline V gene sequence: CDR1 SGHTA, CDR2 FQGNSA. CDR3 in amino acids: CASSSTSAVNEQSF. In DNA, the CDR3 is TGTGCCAGCAGCTCCACATCTGCGGTAAATGAGCAGTCCTTC.

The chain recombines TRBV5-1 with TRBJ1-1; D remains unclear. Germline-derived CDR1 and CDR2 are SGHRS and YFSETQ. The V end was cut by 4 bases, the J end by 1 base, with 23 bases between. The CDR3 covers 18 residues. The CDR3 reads CASSLLGGQDPKNTEAFF. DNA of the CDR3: TGCGCCAGCAGCCTACTAGGAGGGCAGGACCCGAAGAACACTGAAGCTTTCTTT. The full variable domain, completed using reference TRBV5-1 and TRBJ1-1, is KAGVTQTPRYLIKTRGQQVTLSCSPISGHRSVSWYQQTPGQGLQFLFEYFSETQRNKGNFPGRFSGRQFSNSRSEMNVSTLELGDSALYLCASSLLGGQDPKNTEAFFGQGTRLTVV.

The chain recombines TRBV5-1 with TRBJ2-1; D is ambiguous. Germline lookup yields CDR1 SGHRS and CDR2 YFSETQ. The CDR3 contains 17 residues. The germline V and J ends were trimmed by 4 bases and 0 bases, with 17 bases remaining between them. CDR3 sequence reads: CASSRTHSLSSYNEQFF. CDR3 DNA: TGCGCCAGCAGCCGAACCCACTCACTGAGCTCCTACAATGAGCAGTTCTTC.

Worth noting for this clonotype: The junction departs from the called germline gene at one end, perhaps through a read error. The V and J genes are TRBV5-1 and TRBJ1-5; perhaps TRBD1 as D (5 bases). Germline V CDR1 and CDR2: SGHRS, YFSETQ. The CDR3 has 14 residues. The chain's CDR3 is CASRQGVGNHPQHF. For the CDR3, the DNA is TGCGCCAGCAGGCAAGGGGTTGGCAATCATCCCCAGCATTTT. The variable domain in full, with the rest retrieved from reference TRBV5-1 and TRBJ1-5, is KAGVTQTPRYLIKTRGQQVTLSCSPISGHRSVSWYQQTPGQGLQFLFEYFSETQRNKGNFPGRFSGRQFSNSRSEMNVSTLELGDSALYLCASRQGVGNHPQHFGDGTRLSIL.

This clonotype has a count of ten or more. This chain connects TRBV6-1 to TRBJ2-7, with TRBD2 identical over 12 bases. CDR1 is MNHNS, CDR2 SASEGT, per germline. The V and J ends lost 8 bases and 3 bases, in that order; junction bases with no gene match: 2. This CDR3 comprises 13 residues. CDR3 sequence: CASLTSGSYEQYF. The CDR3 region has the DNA TGTGCCAGCTTGACTAGCGGGAGCTACGAGCAGTACTTC.

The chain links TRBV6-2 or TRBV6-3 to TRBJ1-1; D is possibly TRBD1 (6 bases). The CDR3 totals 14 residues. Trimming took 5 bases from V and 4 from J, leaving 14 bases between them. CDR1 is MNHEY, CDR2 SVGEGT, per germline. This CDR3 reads CASSEERGSTEAFF. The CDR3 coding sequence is TGTGCCAGCAGTGAAGAGAGGGGGAGCACTGAAGCTTTCTTT.

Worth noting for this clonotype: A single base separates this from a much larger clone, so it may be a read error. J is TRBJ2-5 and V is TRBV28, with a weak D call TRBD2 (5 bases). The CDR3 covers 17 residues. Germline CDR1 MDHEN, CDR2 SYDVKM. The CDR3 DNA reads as TGTGCCAGCAGCTTATCACCTAGCTACGCCTCCCAAGAGACCCAGTACTTC. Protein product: CASSLSPSYASQETQYF.

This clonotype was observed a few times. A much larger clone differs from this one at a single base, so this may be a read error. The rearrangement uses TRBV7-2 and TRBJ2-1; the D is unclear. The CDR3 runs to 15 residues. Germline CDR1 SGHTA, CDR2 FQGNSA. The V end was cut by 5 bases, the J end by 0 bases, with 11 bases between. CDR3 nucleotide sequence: TGTGCCAGCAGCCCCTGGGCGAGCTCCTACAATGAGCAGTTCTTC. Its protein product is CASSPWASSYNEQFF.

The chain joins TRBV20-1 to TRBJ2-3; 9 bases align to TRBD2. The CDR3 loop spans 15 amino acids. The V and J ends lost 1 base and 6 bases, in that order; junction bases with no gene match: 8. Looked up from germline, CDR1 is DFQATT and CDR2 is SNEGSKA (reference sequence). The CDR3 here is CSARALGLAGDTQYF. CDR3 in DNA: TGCAGTGCTAGAGCCCTGGGGCTAGCGGGGGATACGCAGTATTTT.

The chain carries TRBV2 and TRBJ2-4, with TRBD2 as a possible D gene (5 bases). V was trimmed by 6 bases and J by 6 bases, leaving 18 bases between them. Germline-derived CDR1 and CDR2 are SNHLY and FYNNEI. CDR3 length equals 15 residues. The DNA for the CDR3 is TGTGCCAGCAGAACCACTGCGGCCGGAGGAAACATTCAGTACTTC. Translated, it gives CASRTTAAGGNIQYF. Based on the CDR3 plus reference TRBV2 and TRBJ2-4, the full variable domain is EPEVTQTPSHQVTQMGQEVILRCVPISNHLYFYWYRQILGQKVEFLVSFYNNEISEKSEIFDDQFSVERPDGSNFTLKIRSTKLEDSAMYFCASRTTAAGGNIQYFGAGTRLSVL.

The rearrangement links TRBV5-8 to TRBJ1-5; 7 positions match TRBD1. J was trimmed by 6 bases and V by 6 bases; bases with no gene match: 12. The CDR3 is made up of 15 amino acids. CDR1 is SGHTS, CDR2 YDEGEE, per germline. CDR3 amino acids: CASTALTGSSQPQHF. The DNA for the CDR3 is TGTGCCAGCACTGCTTTGACAGGGTCGAGTCAGCCCCAGCATTTT.

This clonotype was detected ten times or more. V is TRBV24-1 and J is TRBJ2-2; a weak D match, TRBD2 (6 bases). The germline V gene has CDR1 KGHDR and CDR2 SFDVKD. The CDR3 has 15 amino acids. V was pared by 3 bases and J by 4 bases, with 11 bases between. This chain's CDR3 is CATSDGGTGTGELFF. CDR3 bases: TGTGCCACCAGTGATGGCGGGACGGGCACCGGGGAGCTGTTTTTT.

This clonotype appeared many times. This CDR3 is CASSPEGTMNEKLFF. The CDR3 DNA reads TGTGCCAGCTCACCAGAAGGGACAATGAATGAAAAACTGTTTTTT. The chain carries TRBV18 and TRBJ1-4, with D perhaps TRBD1 (6 bases). From germline, CDR1 is KGHSH and CDR2 LQKENI. The length of the CDR3 is 15 residues. V lost 2 bases, J lost 5 bases, and 12 bases lay in between.

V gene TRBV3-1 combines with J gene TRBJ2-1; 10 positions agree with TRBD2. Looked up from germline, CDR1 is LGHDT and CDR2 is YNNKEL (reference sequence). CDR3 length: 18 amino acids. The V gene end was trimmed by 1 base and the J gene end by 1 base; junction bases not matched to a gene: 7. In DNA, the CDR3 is TGTGCCAGCAGCCAAGTGAGGATTAGCGGGAGGTCCTACAATGAGCAGTTCTTC. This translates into CASSQVRISGRSYNEQFF.

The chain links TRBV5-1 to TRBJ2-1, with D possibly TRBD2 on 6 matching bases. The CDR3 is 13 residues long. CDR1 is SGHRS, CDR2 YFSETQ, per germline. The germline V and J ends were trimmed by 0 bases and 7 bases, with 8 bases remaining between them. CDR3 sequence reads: CASSLGGKNEQFF. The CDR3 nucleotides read TGCGCCAGCAGCTTGGGCGGGAAAAATGAGCAGTTCTTC.